These 16 T cell receptor beta chains came from one sample sequenced in a study of tumor-infiltrating lymphocytes in oesophageal squamous cell carcinoma. MiXCR was run by TCRdb on the PCR reads, yielding one entry per CDR3 protein. The profile covers about 12,000 distinct CDR3 sequences, with 52% appearing a single time and under 30% taken by the ten largest. Sample: esophageal tumor tissue. The receptors derive from a female donor with esophageal squamous cell carcinoma.

The rearrangement links TRBV7-6 to TRBJ2-3; D is ambiguous. The end of the DNA aligns better with TRBJ2-7, so the J call may be wrong. CDR3 size: 12 residues. Germline V gene lookup returns CDR1 SGHVS and CDR2 FNYEAQ. Here the CDR3 reads CASSLAPYEQYF. CDR3 in DNA: TGTGCCAGCAGCTTAGCGCCCTACGAGCAGTACTTC.

This chain uses TRBV15 with TRBJ2-7; TRBD2 agrees at 7 bases. This CDR3 region has 16 residues. V was clipped by 0 bases and J by 2 bases; unmatched bases: 7. Per the germline V gene, CDR1 is LNHNV and CDR2 is YYDKDF (reference sequence). The CDR3 region has the DNA TGTGCCACCAGCAGAGATTCGACTAGCCGCACCTACGAGCAGTACTTC. It translates to CATSRDSTSRTYEQYF. The full variable domain, with the rest looked up from reference TRBV15 and TRBJ2-7, is DAMVIQNPRYQVTQFGKPVTLSCSQTLNHNVMYWYQQKSSQAPKLLFHYYDKDFNNEADTPDNFQSRRPNTSFCFLDIRSPGLGDTAMYLCATSRDSTSRTYEQYFGPGTRLTVT.

The V gene is TRBV5-1, the J gene TRBJ2-5; 8 bases fit TRBD2. This CDR3 has 16 amino acids. Trimming took 4 bases from V and 5 from J; bases not matched to a gene: 13. Looked up from germline, CDR1 is SGHRS and CDR2 is YFSETQ. CDR3: CASSPPLAGGGETQYF. The CDR3 DNA reads as TGCGCCAGCAGCCCCCCTCTGGCGGGAGGCGGTGAGACCCAGTACTTC.

This clonotype was detected only once. This sequence joins TRBV7-4 and TRBJ2-3; TRBD2 matches at 11 bases. Germline V gene lookup returns CDR1 SGHVT and CDR2 SQSDAQ. The length of the CDR3 is 15 residues. With V trimmed by 4 bases and J by 4 bases, 4 bases remained unmatched. The DNA of the CDR3 is TGTGCCAGCAGCTATACTAGCGGGAGTTCAGATACGCAGTATTTT. This encodes CASSYTSGSSDTQYF.

V gene TRBV7-6 combines with J gene TRBJ2-1; 7 bases agree with TRBD2. The CDR3 contains 15 residues. Germline V gene sequence: CDR1 SGHVS, CDR2 FNYEAQ. The V segment lost 3 bases and the J segment 4 bases; nucleotides outside the gene matches: 6. The chain's CDR3 is CASSFGTTAYNEQFF. CDR3 DNA sequence: TGTGCCAGCAGCTTCGGGACTACGGCTTACAATGAGCAGTTCTTC.

In this sample, this clonotype turned up a few times. The J gene is TRBJ2-1, the V gene TRBV7-3; TRBD2 might be the D (5 bases). The CDR3 runs 13 residues. The ends were cut back, 5 bases at V and 5 bases at J, with 10 bases in the middle. Germline CDR1 SGHTA, CDR2 FQGTGA. CDR3 coding DNA: TGTGCCAGCAGCCAAGGGAGCCACAATGAGCAGTTCTTC. Amino acids: CASSQGSHNEQFF.

The chain links TRBV7-6 to TRBJ2-1; TRBD2 might be the D (6 bases). Germline CDR1 and CDR2: SGHVS and FNYEAQ. Trimming cost V 1 base and J 9 bases, with 16 bases left between them. This CDR3 comprises 15 residues. The CDR3 DNA reads as TGTGCCAGCAGCTTAGTCCCGACTAGTTCCGGTGAGCAGTTCTTC. It translates to CASSLVPTSSGEQFF. Drawing the rest from reference TRBV7-6 and TRBJ2-1, the complete variable domain is GAGVSQSPRYKVTKRGQDVALRCDPISGHVSLYWYRQALGQGPEFLTYFNYEAQQDKSGLPNDRFSAERPEGSISTLTIQRTEQRDSAMYRCASSLVPTSSGEQFFGPGTRLTVL.

This clonotype occurred many times. The chain is built from TRBV6-1 and TRBJ1-2, with 7 bases aligning to TRBD1. CDR3 length: 14 residues. Germline CDR1 MNHNS, CDR2 SASEGT. After removal of 5 bases from V and 6 bases from J, the junction contained 9 bases not matched to a gene. The CDR3 bases are TGTGCCAGCAGTTCGCAGGGGGGTTCTAATGGCTACACCTTC. It encodes CASSSQGGSNGYTF.

The chain is built from TRBV19 and TRBJ2-4, with D perhaps matching TRBD1 (6 bases). The J call may be in error: the DNA end matches TRBJ2-1 better. The germline gives CDR1 LNHDA, CDR2 SQIVND (reference sequence). This CDR3 spans 19 amino acids. CDR3 region: CASTPGTLNSERSYNEQFF. The CDR3 DNA follows: TGTGCCAGTACCCCCGGGACACTAAATTCCGAGAGGTCCTACAATGAGCAGTTCTTC.

This clonotype was observed at least ten times. The chain uses TRBV5-1 and TRBJ2-3, with D hard to call. The V end lost 0 bases, the J end lost 0 bases, and 8 bases lay between the germline ends. The CDR3 length is 15 residues. In germline, CDR1 is SGHRS, CDR2 YFSETQ. The CDR3 coding sequence is TGCGCCAGCAGCTTGGGATTGGAAAGCACAGATACGCAGTATTTT. It translates to CASSLGLESTDTQYF. Full variable domain (missing parts from reference TRBV5-1 and TRBJ2-3): KAGVTQTPRYLIKTRGQQVTLSCSPISGHRSVSWYQQTPGQGLQFLFEYFSETQRNKGNFPGRFSGRQFSNSRSEMNVSTLELGDSALYLCASSLGLESTDTQYFGPGTRLTVL.

This clonotype occurred a few times. The chain joins TRBV7-2 to TRBJ2-1; 8 bases agree with TRBD1. The end of the DNA is better explained by TRBJ2-7, so the J call may be wrong. The CDR3 has 15 amino acids. Per germline, CDR1 SGHTA and CDR2 FQGNSA. The CDR3 coding sequence is TGTGCCAGCAGCATACCGGGACAGGACTTTTACGAGCAGTACTTC. It is translated as CASSIPGQDFYEQYF.

This chain connects TRBV7-3 to TRBJ2-6; 12 nucleotides line up with TRBD2. Matching the DNA end better, TRBJ2-7 makes the J call doubtful. Per the germline V gene, CDR1 is SGHTA and CDR2 is FQGTGA. CDR3 length: 15 amino acids. The CDR3 loop reads CASSLTSSGGGRQYF. The CDR3, as DNA: TGTGCCAGCAGCTTAACTTCTAGCGGGGGGGGTAGACAGTACTTC.

The J gene is TRBJ2-1, the V gene TRBV7-8, with 12 bases lining up with TRBD2. The DNA end favors TRBJ2-7, so the J call may be wrong. The germline V gene encodes CDR1 SGHVS and CDR2 FQNEAQ. CDR3 size: 16 residues. CDR3 sequence reads: CASGTPRTSGGYEQYF. Written as DNA, the CDR3 is TGTGCCAGCGGAACCCCTCGTACTAGCGGGGGGTACGAGCAGTACTTC.

The sample holds many counts of this clonotype. CDR3 sequence reads: CASSLGSSGLANEQFF. CDR3 DNA sequence: TGTGCCAGCAGCTTAGGCAGTAGCGGTCTGGCCAATGAGCAGTTCTTC. The gene calls are TRBV7-3 and TRBJ2-1; the D gene is possibly TRBD2 (6 bases). The CDR3 length is 16 residues. Germline values: CDR1 SGHTA, CDR2 FQGTGA. The V gene lost 2 bases and the J gene lost 6 bases, with 17 bases spanning the gap.

This rearrangement joins TRBV7-3 to TRBJ2-1; D not certain. CDR3 length: 11 residues. Trimming cost V 3 bases and J 8 bases, with 5 bases left between them. The germline V gene encodes CDR1 SGHTA and CDR2 FQGTGA. The CDR3 reads CASSLIDEQFF. The DNA for the CDR3 is TGTGCCAGCAGCTTGATCGATGAGCAGTTCTTC.

This clonotype was counted many times. The CDR3 region has the DNA TGCGCCAGCAGCCCCCAGCGGGGGGATGGCGAGCAGTACTTC. This gives the protein CASSPQRGDGEQYF. The chain is built from TRBV4-1 and TRBJ2-7, with TRBD2 identical over 9 bases. The germline gives CDR1 MGHRA, CDR2 YSYEKL. This CDR3 has 14 residues. V trimming: 4 bases; J trimming: 6 bases; junction bases outside the gene matches: 7.